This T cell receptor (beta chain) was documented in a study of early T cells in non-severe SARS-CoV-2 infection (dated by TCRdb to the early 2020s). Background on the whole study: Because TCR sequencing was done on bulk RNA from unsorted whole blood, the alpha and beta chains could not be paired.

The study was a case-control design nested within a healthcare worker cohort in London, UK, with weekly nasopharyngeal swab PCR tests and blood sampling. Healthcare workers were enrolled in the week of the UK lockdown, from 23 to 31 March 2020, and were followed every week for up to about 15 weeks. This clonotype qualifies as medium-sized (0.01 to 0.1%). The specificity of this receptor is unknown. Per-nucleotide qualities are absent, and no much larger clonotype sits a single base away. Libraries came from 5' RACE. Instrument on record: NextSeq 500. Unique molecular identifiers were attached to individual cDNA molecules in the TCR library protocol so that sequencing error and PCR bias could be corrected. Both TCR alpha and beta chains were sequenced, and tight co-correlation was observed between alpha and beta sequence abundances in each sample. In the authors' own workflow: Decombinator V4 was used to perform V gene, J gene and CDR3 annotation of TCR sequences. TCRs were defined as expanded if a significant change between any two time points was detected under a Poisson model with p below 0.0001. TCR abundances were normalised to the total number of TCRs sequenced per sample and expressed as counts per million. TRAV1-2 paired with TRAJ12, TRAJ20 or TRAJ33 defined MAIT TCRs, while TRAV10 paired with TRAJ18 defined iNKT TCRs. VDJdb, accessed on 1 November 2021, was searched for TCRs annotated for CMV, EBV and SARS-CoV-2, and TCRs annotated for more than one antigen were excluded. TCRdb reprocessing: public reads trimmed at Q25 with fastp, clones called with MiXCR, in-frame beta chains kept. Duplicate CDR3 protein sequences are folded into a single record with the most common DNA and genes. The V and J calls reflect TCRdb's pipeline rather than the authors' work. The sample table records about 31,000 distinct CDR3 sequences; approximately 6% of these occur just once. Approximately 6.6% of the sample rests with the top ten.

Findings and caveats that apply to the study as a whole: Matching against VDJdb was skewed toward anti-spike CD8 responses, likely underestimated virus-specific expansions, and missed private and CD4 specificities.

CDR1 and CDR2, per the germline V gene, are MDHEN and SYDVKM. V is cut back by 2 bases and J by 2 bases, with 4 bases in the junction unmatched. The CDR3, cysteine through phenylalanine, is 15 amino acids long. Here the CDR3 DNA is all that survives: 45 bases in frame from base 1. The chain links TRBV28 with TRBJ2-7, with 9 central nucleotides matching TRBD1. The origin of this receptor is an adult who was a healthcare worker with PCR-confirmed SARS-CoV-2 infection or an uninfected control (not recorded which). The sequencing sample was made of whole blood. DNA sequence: TGTGCCAGCAGTTTAGGGACAGGGTGGACCTACGAGCAGTACTTC. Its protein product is CASSLGTGWTYEQYF.